The text below deals with one T cell receptor beta chain. Its antigen is still unknown. After removal of 5 bases from V and 7 bases from J, the junction contained 7 bases not matched to a gene. Germline CDR1 SGHTA, CDR2 FQGNSA. The CDR3 is made up of 13 amino acids. A second roughly 7 to 12 cycle PCR used barcoded and J-beta primers. TCRdb itself ran the 5' RACE reads through MiXCR, one entry per CDR3 protein. Of 450,000 to 700,000 distinct CDR3 sequences listed, 27% were seen once; the top ten hold approximately 17%. Donors gave 8.5 to 10 milliliters of peripheral blood apiece. The record originates from a study of blood T cells in healthy people across ages. Overall study findings and caveats: Compared with aged donors, long-lived donors showed fewer expanded clones, suggesting selection.

Source material: blood. The rearrangement links TRBV7-2 to TRBJ2-5, with TRBD1 identical over 7 bases. The TCR comes from a woman between 65 and 79 years old in good health. The CDR3 sequence is CASSPGQLGTQYF. The CDR3, as DNA: TGTGCCAGCAGCCCGGGACAGCTAGGGACCCAGTACTTC.